This TCR beta chain was captured in a study of blood T cell repertoires in COVID-19. The wider study: Sample material is recorded as cDNA or gDNA derived from T cells, B-cell-depleted T cells, or PBMCs.

Authors' analysis steps: Estimation of nucleated cell counts was performed using reference gene primer amplification. Measured with immunoSEQ multiplex PCR; TCRdb has only the in-frame clones, and not every one. V and J calls and clone size come straight from that table; D and trimming were deduced from the DNA. Seen here are roughly 290,000 clones, 89% observed once, and the top ten hold around 1.7%. Everyone who took part was roughly 18 to 89 years old, and they came from about 25 US areas. The germline V gene has CDR1 SQVTM and CDR2 ANQGSEA. The junction had 7 bases not matched to a gene; V was cut back by 5 bases and J by 3 bases. The CDR3 consists of 14 residues.

The source material was PBMCs or T cells enriched from blood (not recorded which). V usage is TRBV29-1 and J usage is TRBJ1-5; the match to TRBD1 covers 7 bases. The sequence derives from a woman in her forties who had recovered from COVID-19. CDR3 coding DNA: TGCAGCGTTTCCGGGACAGATCCCAATCAGCCCCAGCATTTT. Its translation: CSVSGTDPNQPQHF.